The 22 T cell receptor beta chains presented below share a single source sample, sequenced in a study of vaccination effects on CD4 cells after COVID-19. Clones were sequenced by immunoSEQ multiplex PCR, and TCRdb holds only the in-frame ones, with some missing. The sample contains roughly 70,000 clones, under 85% of which appear only once. These TCRs' antigens remain unknown. ViraFEST used viral peptide pools to expand antigen-specific CD4+ T cells before sequencing. Cultured cells yielded isolated CD4+ T cells after 10 days. Everyone in the study got two shots of either the BNT162b2 or mRNA-1273 vaccine. The source material was CD4+ T cells from PBMCs cultured with HCoV-OC43 spike peptides, sampled after COVID-19 vaccination. The subset here: HCoV-OC43 spike overlapping peptide pool stimulation. The receptors shown here come from a human donor who received a COVID-19 vaccine.

The chain employs TRBV20-1 and TRBJ1-2; TRBD1 might be the D (5 bases). CDR3 length equals 13 residues. CDR1 is DFQATT, CDR2 SNEGSKA, per germline (reference sequence). The V end lost 3 bases, the J end lost 7 bases, and 15 bases lay between the germline ends. CDR3 in DNA: TGCAGTGCTAGTATGCAGGGCGGGCGTGGCTACACCTTC. It specifies CSASMQGGRGYTF.

The chain recombines TRBV6-5 with TRBJ1-3; 9 nucleotides align to TRBD1. Trimming cost V 2 bases and J 3 bases; bases outside gene matches: 2. CDR3 length: 15 residues. The germline gives CDR1 MNHEY, CDR2 SVGAGI. The CDR3 region is CASSYGQGFGNTIYF. In DNA, the CDR3 is TGTGCCAGCAGTTACGGACAGGGGTTTGGAAACACCATATATTTT.

The J gene is TRBJ2-2, the V gene TRBV18, with 7 bases aligning to TRBD2. Losses at the gene ends were 2 bases for V and 1 base for J; bases not matched to a gene: 4. The CDR3 is 16 residues long. CDR1 is KGHSH, CDR2 LQKENI, per germline. The CDR3 here is CASSPGIAGNTGELFF. The CDR3 DNA sequence: TGTGCCAGCTCACCAGGGATAGCGGGGAACACCGGGGAGCTGTTTTTT.

The genes are TRBV27 and TRBJ1-1; D uncertain. Between the trimmed V and J ends, which lost 6 bases and 0 bases, there was a span of 5 bases. The CDR3 is 12 residues long. CDR1 is MNHEY and CDR2 is SMNVEV in the germline V gene (reference sequence). CDR3 DNA sequence: TGTGCCAGCAGAACTGTGAACACTGAAGCTTTCTTT. This translates into CASRTVNTEAFF.

The genes are TRBV18 and TRBJ1-2, with 7 nucleotides matching TRBD1. Looked up from germline, CDR1 is KGHSH and CDR2 is LQKENI. The ends lost 3 bases at V and 6 bases at J; junction bases unmatched: 7. The CDR3 extends over 14 amino acids. CDR3 sequence reads: CASSPRQGLDGYTF. As DNA, the CDR3 is TGTGCCAGCTCACCGCGACAGGGACTGGATGGCTACACCTTC.

V is TRBV18 and J is TRBJ1-1, with a tentative D call TRBD1 (5 bases). The CDR3 is made up of 15 amino acids. Per the germline V gene, CDR1 is KGHSH and CDR2 is LQKENI. With 4 bases removed from V and 2 bases from J, the gap between germline ends came to 14 bases. The CDR3: CASSQRQQANTEAFF. The CDR3 region has the DNA TGTGCCAGCTCACAAAGACAGCAAGCTAACACTGAAGCTTTCTTT.

This clone has a handful of counts. The chain carries TRBV19 and TRBJ1-2; 10 bases match TRBD1. Looked up from germline, CDR1 is LNHDA and CDR2 is SQIVND (reference sequence). The CDR3 is 16 residues long. The junction had 12 bases not matched to a gene; V was cut back by 11 bases and J by 0 bases. The CDR3 sequence: CAASAGGTGANYGYTF. CDR3 DNA: TGTGCCGCCAGTGCCGGGGGGACAGGGGCTAACTATGGCTACACCTTC.

The chain recombines TRBV11-2 with TRBJ2-5; D remains unclear. V lost 3 bases and J 9 bases, leaving 11 bases between the germline ends. This CDR3 comprises 12 residues. Germline CDR1 reads SGHAT; CDR2 reads FQNNGV. CDR3 sequence reads: CASSLGNGAQYF. In DNA, the CDR3 is TGTGCCAGCAGCTTGGGGAATGGGGCCCAGTACTTC. Variable domain in full (rest from reference TRBV11-2 and TRBJ2-5): EAGVAQSPRYKIIEKRQSVAFWCNPISGHATLYWYQQILGQGPKLLIQFQNNGVVDDSQLPKDRFSAERLKGVDSTLKIQPAKLEDSAVYLCASSLGNGAQYFGPGTRLLVL.

The V and J genes are TRBV28 and TRBJ2-1; 9 bases map to TRBD2. This CDR3 has 17 residues. Per germline, CDR1 MDHEN and CDR2 SYDVKM. V gave up 8 bases and J gave up 3 bases; unmatched junction bases: 14. The DNA of the CDR3 is TGTGCCAGCCGCGTATCTCTAGCGGGGAGTATCTACAATGAGCAGTTCTTC. Translated, it gives CASRVSLAGSIYNEQFF. The variable domain in full, with the rest retrieved from reference TRBV28 and TRBJ2-1, is DVKVTQSSRYLVKRTGEKVFLECVQDMDHENMFWYRQDPGLGLRLIYFSYDVKMKEKGDIPEGYSVSREKKERFSLILESASTNQTSMYLCASRVSLAGSIYNEQFFGPGTRLTVL.

As DNA, the CDR3 is TGTGCCACCAGAAAAGGGGGGGGACTTCACACAGATACGCAGTATTTT. It encodes CATRKGGGLHTDTQYF. V and J are TRBV24-1 and TRBJ2-3, with D perhaps TRBD2 (7 bases). Germline CDR1 reads KGHDR; CDR2 reads SFDVKD. The V gene lost 7 bases and the J gene lost 2 bases, with 18 bases spanning the gap. The CDR3 extends over 16 amino acids.

The V and J genes are TRBV6-6 and TRBJ1-1; the match to TRBD1 covers 7 bases. The J segment lost 3 bases and the V segment lost 0 bases, leaving 4 bases of the junction unmatched. There are 15 residues in the CDR3. Germline lookup yields CDR1 MNHNY and CDR2 SVGAGI (reference sequence). The CDR3 is CASSYSKGAYTEAFF. The CDR3 nucleotides read TGTGCCAGCAGTTACTCTAAGGGGGCGTACACTGAAGCTTTCTTT.

The chain has TRBV4-3 and TRBJ1-5; the D gene is possibly TRBD1 (6 bases). The CDR3 extends over 15 amino acids. From germline, CDR1 is LGHNA and CDR2 YSLEER. Trimming stripped 2 bases from V and 4 bases from J, with 12 bases between. The CDR3 DNA follows: TGCGCCAGCAGCCAACACGGGACACTTAATCAGCCCCAGCATTTT. This encodes CASSQHGTLNQPQHF.

The J gene is TRBJ2-5, the V gene TRBV7-2; TRBD2 matches at 13 bases. CDR3 size: 18 residues. V dropped 4 bases and J dropped 4; count of bases not matched to a gene: 12. Germline-derived CDR1 and CDR2 are SGHTA and FQGNSA. CDR3 nucleotides: TGTGCCAGCAGCTCCCTACTAGCGGGGGGGCTCGAAGGAGAGACCCAGTACTTC. Translated, it gives CASSSLLAGGLEGETQYF.

In DNA, the CDR3 is TGTGCCAGTAGTCCTGACGGGACAGGAACCTATGGCTACACCTTC. This translates into CASSPDGTGTYGYTF. This rearrangement joins TRBV19 to TRBJ1-2; 8 bases map to TRBD1. The CDR3 runs 15 residues. The V and J ends lost 5 bases and 4 bases, in that order; junction bases with no gene match: 9. Germline CDR1 LNHDA, CDR2 SQIVND (reference sequence). Supplemented by reference TRBV19 and TRBJ1-2, the full variable domain reads DGGITQSPKYLFRKEGQNVTLSCEQNLNHDAMYWYRQDPGQGLRLIYYSQIVNDFQKGDIAEGYSVSREKKESFPLTVTSAQKNPTAFYLCASSPDGTGTYGYTFGSGTRLTVV.

This chain links TRBV5-1 with TRBJ2-1; 10 bases agree with TRBD1. Germline lookup yields CDR1 SGHRS and CDR2 YFSETQ. The V gene end was trimmed by 0 bases and the J gene end by 10 bases; junction bases not matched to a gene: 10. This CDR3 comprises 16 residues. This chain's CDR3 is CASSLAIGQGEDEQFF. The CDR3 DNA sequence: TGCGCCAGCAGCTTGGCCATTGGACAGGGGGAGGACGAGCAGTTCTTC.

This chain uses TRBV19 with TRBJ1-2, with D maybe TRBD1 (6 bases). V lost 5 bases, J lost 0 bases, and 7 bases lay in between. Germline lookup yields CDR1 LNHDA and CDR2 SQIVND (reference sequence). The CDR3 consists of 13 residues. CDR3 bases: TGTGCCAGTAGTTGGACAGCTAACTATGGCTACACCTTC. Residues: CASSWTANYGYTF.

CDR3 DNA: TGTGCCAGTAGTATATCGCCGGGACGGATGAACACTGAAGCTTTCTTT. This sequence encodes CASSISPGRMNTEAFF. This chain links TRBV19 with TRBJ1-1, with D possibly being TRBD1 (5 bases). V was trimmed by 2 bases and J by 0 bases, leaving 13 bases between them. CDR3 length: 16 residues. The germline V gene encodes CDR1 LNHDA and CDR2 SQIVND (reference sequence). Based on the CDR3 plus reference TRBV19 and TRBJ1-1, the full variable domain is DGGITQSPKYLFRKEGQNVTLSCEQNLNHDAMYWYRQDPGQGLRLIYYSQIVNDFQKGDIAEGYSVSREKKESFPLTVTSAQKNPTAFYLCASSISPGRMNTEAFFGQGTRLTVV.

The rearrangement links TRBV5-1 to TRBJ2-4; D uncertain. This CDR3 comprises 16 residues. Trimming removed 1 base at V and 5 bases at J, with 16 bases between. Germline V lookup: CDR1 SGHRS, CDR2 YFSETQ. The chain's CDR3 is CASSLNLGSLENIQYF. The CDR3 DNA follows: TGCGCCAGCAGCTTGAATCTGGGATCTTTGGAAAACATTCAGTACTTC.

The chain employs TRBV10-3 and TRBJ1-2; D is ambiguous. Trimming took off 0 bases at V and 3 bases at J, with 17 bases between the two ends. The germline CDR1 and CDR2 sequences are ENHRY and SYGVKD. The CDR3 sequence is 17 residues long. In DNA, the CDR3 is TGTGCCATCAGTGAGTCGGAGGTAAGGAGTCCGGACTATGGCTACACCTTC. It codes for CAISESEVRSPDYGYTF.

This chain links TRBV18 with TRBJ1-6; 7 bases align to TRBD1. Per germline, CDR1 KGHSH and CDR2 LQKENI. With V trimmed by 4 bases and J by 5 bases, 2 bases remained unmatched. This CDR3 has 14 amino acids. The CDR3 loop is CASSLTGDNSPLHF. CDR3 nucleotide sequence: TGTGCCAGCTCACTTACAGGGGATAATTCACCCCTCCACTTT.

This clone was seen more than once but under ten times. The rearrangement uses TRBV7-2 and TRBJ1-5; D is ambiguous. This CDR3 has 17 residues. Looked up from germline, CDR1 is SGHTA and CDR2 is FQGNSA. V shed 0 bases and J shed 0 bases, with 12 bases lying between them. Here the CDR3 DNA reads TGTGCCAGCAGCTTAGCGGTGACGGTATATAGCAATCAGCCCCAGCATTTT. The encoded protein is CASSLAVTVYSNQPQHF. Looking up the rest from reference TRBV7-2 and TRBJ1-5 gives the full variable domain: GAGVSQSPSNKVTEKGKDVELRCDPISGHTALYWYRQSLGQGLEFLIYFQGNSAPDKSGLPSDRFSAERTGGSVSTLTIQRTQQEDSAVYLCASSLAVTVYSNQPQHFGDGTRLSIL.

The rearrangement links TRBV5-8 to TRBJ2-3; 7 nucleotides line up with TRBD1. The CDR3 loop spans 15 amino acids. After removal of 7 bases from V and 1 base from J, the junction contained 9 bases not matched to a gene. Germline V gene lookup returns CDR1 SGHTS and CDR2 YDEGEE. This CDR3 is CASPSRDSRTDTQYF. For the CDR3, the DNA is TGTGCCAGCCCGTCCCGGGACAGCCGCACAGATACGCAGTATTTT.